The next 28 T cell receptor beta chains were all read from a single sample in a study of early T cells in non-severe SARS-CoV-2 infection. TCRdb itself ran the 5' RACE reads through MiXCR, one entry per CDR3 protein. The sample lists 60,000 or so distinct CDR3 sequences; roughly an eighth were seen once. The sequencing sample was made of whole blood. These receptors originate from an adult who was a healthcare worker with PCR-confirmed SARS-CoV-2 infection or an uninfected control (not recorded which).

This clonotype came up a few times. The chain uses TRBV11-2 and TRBJ2-5, with 7 bases that match TRBD1. The CDR3 is 14 residues long. Germline lookup yields CDR1 SGHAT and CDR2 FQNNGV. Trimming removed 5 bases from V and 2 bases from J; junction bases left unmatched: 5. The CDR3 nucleotides read TGTGCCAGCAGCCTCGGGACAGTACAAGAGACCCAGTACTTC. Amino acids: CASSLGTVQETQYF.

On this clonotype: This may stem from a read error, because a much larger clone lies one nucleotide away. The rearrangement joins TRBV2 to TRBJ2-7, with 9 nucleotides matching TRBD1. Germline V CDR1 and CDR2: SNHLY, FYNNEI. V trimming: 7 bases; J trimming: 7 bases; junction bases outside the gene matches: 8. The CDR3 runs to 13 residues. The chain's CDR3 is CASTAGTGREQYF. The CDR3 DNA reads as TGTGCCAGCACTGCCGGGACAGGGAGGGAGCAGTACTTC. Based on the CDR3 plus reference TRBV2 and TRBJ2-7, the full variable domain is EPEVTQTPSHQVTQMGQEVILRCVPISNHLYFYWYRQILGQKVEFLVSFYNNEISEKSEIFDDQFSVERPDGSNFTLKIRSTKLEDSAMYFCASTAGTGREQYFGPGTRLTVT.

This clonotype was seen repeatedly, ten times or more. This chain connects TRBV20-1 to TRBJ2-3; TRBD2 aligns across 11 bases. Germline V CDR1 and CDR2: DFQATT, SNEGSKA (reference sequence). V trimming: 6 bases; J trimming: 2 bases; junction bases outside the gene matches: 10. The CDR3 totals 16 residues. The CDR3 DNA sequence: TGCAGTGCCCGACCCGGGACTAGCGGCCCCACAGATACGCAGTATTTT. Its translation: CSARPGTSGPTDTQYF.

This clonotype was detected once. A read error is possible here, since a much larger clone lies one base away. Since no conserved phenylalanine or tryptophan closes the CDR3, a read error is the likely cause. The chain combines TRBV3-1 with TRBJ2-7, with D perhaps TRBD2 (5 bases). Germline loops: CDR1 LGHDT, CDR2 YNNKEL (reference sequence). The CDR3 consists of 14 residues. The V and J ends lost 1 base and 7 bases respectively, with 14 bases between them. DNA for the CDR3: TGTGCCAGCAGCCAAGGATACGGGATTCTTGAGCAGTACTCC. This encodes CASSQGYGILEQYS.

This clonotype was picked up a small number of times. The chain is built from TRBV24-1 and TRBJ2-3, with 7 bases aligning to TRBD2. V lost 9 bases to trimming and J lost 6 bases; unmatched junction nucleotides: 11. The CDR3 covers 14 residues. Germline CDR1 reads KGHDR; CDR2 reads SFDVKD. CDR3 residues: CATGPAGAGDTQYF. CDR3 nucleotide sequence: TGTGCCACCGGACCGGCGGGAGCAGGGGATACGCAGTATTTT.

The count of this clonotype is one. This sequence joins TRBV7-2 and TRBJ1-2, with D perhaps TRBD1 (5 bases). V lost 5 bases and J 5 bases, leaving 9 bases between the germline ends. This CDR3 comprises 12 residues. CDR1 is SGHTA, CDR2 FQGNSA, per germline. The CDR3: CASSLDSYGYTF. CDR3 in DNA: TGTGCCAGCAGCCTAGACAGTTATGGCTACACCTTC.

J is TRBJ2-2 and V is TRBV11-2; D not resolved. Germline lookup yields CDR1 SGHAT and CDR2 FQNNGV. This CDR3 is built from 14 residues. V lost 0 bases, J lost 0 bases, and 2 bases lay in between. The CDR3 nucleotides read TGTGCCAGCAGCTTAGAATCGAACACCGGGGAGCTGTTTTTT. Translating it yields CASSLESNTGELFF.

This clonotype was found a few times. The V gene is TRBV3-1, the J gene TRBJ2-2; D ambiguous. Germline CDR1 and CDR2: LGHDT and YNNKEL (reference sequence). The CDR3 is 14 residues long. With 6 bases removed from V and 2 bases from J, the gap between germline ends came to 10 bases. The chain's CDR3 is CASSLRANTGELFF. DNA for the CDR3: TGTGCCAGCAGTCTCCGGGCCAACACCGGGGAGCTGTTTTTT.

This clonotype was detected many times. The J gene is TRBJ1-1, the V gene TRBV25-1; D is ambiguous. Germline loops: CDR1 MGHDK, CDR2 SYGVNS. V was shortened by 7 bases and J by 2 bases, with 11 bases between the two germline ends. The CDR3 runs 13 residues. The CDR3 nucleotides read TGTGCCAGCACCGTGGAGGCCAACACTGAAGCTTTCTTT. Translation: CASTVEANTEAFF.

This clonotype has a handful of counts. This chain connects TRBV7-7 to TRBJ2-5; 8 bases fit TRBD2. The CDR3 covers 12 residues. Germline loops: CDR1 SSHAT, CDR2 FNYEAQ (reference sequence). The CDR3 bases are TGTGCTAGCGGGGCTGACCAAGAGACCCAGTACTTC. Translating it yields CASGADQETQYF. The full variable domain, with the rest looked up from reference TRBV7-7 and TRBJ2-5, is GAGVSQSPRYKVTKRGQDVTLRCDPISSHATLYWYQQALGQGPEFLTYFNYEAQPDKSGLPSDRFSAERPEGSISTLTIQRTEQRDSAMYRCASGADQETQYFGPGTRLLVL.

The table lists this clonotype with many counts. The chain couples TRBV5-6 to TRBJ2-3, with D possibly being TRBD1 (5 bases). CDR3 length: 16 residues. V was trimmed by 0 bases and J by 4 bases, leaving 15 bases between them. CDR1 SGHDT and CDR2 YYEEEE come from the germline V gene. This chain's CDR3 is CASSLVREAGADTQYF. CDR3 DNA: TGTGCCAGCAGCTTGGTCAGGGAAGCAGGAGCAGATACGCAGTATTTT.

This clonotype showed up just a few times. In DNA form, the CDR3 reads TGTGCCAGCAGTTTCTCCCAGGGGGTGTACGAGCAGTACTTC. It yields the protein CASSFSQGVYEQYF. The chain is built from TRBV28 and TRBJ2-7; 7 bases are a match to TRBD1. This CDR3 spans 14 amino acids. CDR1 and CDR2 (germline): MDHEN, SYDVKM. With V trimmed by 3 bases and J by 4 bases, 6 bases remained unmatched.

This clonotype was picked up many times. The J gene is TRBJ1-4, the V gene TRBV5-6; 9 bases match TRBD1. The ends lost 3 bases at V and 6 bases at J; junction bases unmatched: 9. Germline CDR1 SGHDT, CDR2 YYEEEE. The CDR3 spans 16 residues. CDR3 region: CASSSATGGADEKLFF. The CDR3 DNA follows: TGTGCCAGCAGCTCAGCCACAGGGGGCGCCGATGAAAAACTGTTTTTT.

This clonotype was recorded at least ten times. The gene calls are TRBV27 and TRBJ1-2; 8 nucleotides align to TRBD1. This CDR3 is 14 amino acids long. V gave up 7 bases and J gave up 5 bases; unmatched junction bases: 9. Germline lookup yields CDR1 MNHEY and CDR2 SMNVEV (reference sequence). CDR3 amino acids: CASTSGQATYGYTF. CDR3 in DNA: TGTGCCAGCACCTCGGGACAGGCAACTTATGGCTACACCTTC.

The CDR3 loop is CASSRSGSTDTQYF. In DNA, the CDR3 is TGTGCCAGCAGCAGGAGCGGGAGCACAGATACGCAGTATTTT. This chain joins TRBV7-9 and TRBJ2-3, with a weak D call TRBD2 (6 bases). The CDR3 loop spans 14 amino acids. CDR1 is SEHNR and CDR2 is FQNEAQ in the germline V gene (reference sequence). Trimming shortened V by 5 bases and J by 0 bases, and 9 bases separated the two germline ends.

The chain couples TRBV30 to TRBJ1-2; D gene ambiguous. V dropped 4 bases and J dropped 8 bases, with 11 bases sitting between them. This CDR3 has 11 residues. Germline CDR1 reads GTSNPN; CDR2 reads SVGIG (reference sequence). In DNA, the CDR3 is TGTGCCTGGACACCCGGGCACGGCTACACCTTC. Protein sequence: CAWTPGHGYTF.

In this sample, this clonotype turned up a few times. The rearrangement uses TRBV20-1 and TRBJ2-5; D remains ambiguous. This CDR3 has 13 amino acids. Per germline, CDR1 DFQATT and CDR2 SNEGSKA (reference sequence). Trimming took 0 bases from V and 5 from J, leaving 10 bases between them. This CDR3 is CSAREAVRETQYF. CDR3 nucleotides: TGCAGTGCTAGAGAGGCGGTCCGGGAGACCCAGTACTTC.

In its sample, this clonotype was seen many times. The chain is built from TRBV5-1 and TRBJ1-1; D not certain. Germline-derived CDR1 and CDR2 are SGHRS and YFSETQ. CDR3 size: 14 residues. V was shortened by 6 bases and J by 0 bases, with 12 bases between the two germline ends. CDR3 bases: TGCGCCAGCAACGACGGAACCATGAACACTGAAGCTTTCTTT. It codes for CASNDGTMNTEAFF.

This clonotype has a count of ten or more. The J gene is TRBJ2-3, the V gene TRBV7-9; D unresolved. Germline V gives CDR1 SEHNR, CDR2 FQNEAQ (reference sequence). Trimming shortened V by 5 bases and J by 2 bases, and 5 bases separated the two germline ends. The CDR3 has 12 residues. CDR3 nucleotides: TGTGCCAGCAGCATGGACACAGATACGCAGTATTTT. As protein: CASSMDTDTQYF.

V and J are TRBV2 and TRBJ2-3; 9 nucleotides agree with TRBD2. The junction had 4 bases not matched to a gene; V was cut back by 7 bases and J by 2 bases. This CDR3 spans 14 amino acids. Germline V gene lookup returns CDR1 SNHLY and CDR2 FYNNEI. For the CDR3, the DNA is TGTGCCAGCAATCTAGCGGGATCCACAGATACGCAGTATTTT. It encodes CASNLAGSTDTQYF.

V is TRBV2 and J is TRBJ1-2; 11 nucleotides line up with TRBD1. The CDR3 contains 13 residues. J lost 7 bases, V lost 7 bases, and 5 bases had no gene match. Germline V gene data show CDR1 as SNHLY and CDR2 as FYNNEI. CDR3 residues: CASNGQGASGYTF. In DNA form, the CDR3 reads TGTGCCAGCAATGGACAGGGGGCGTCTGGCTACACCTTC. Based on the CDR3 plus reference TRBV2 and TRBJ1-2, the full variable domain is EPEVTQTPSHQVTQMGQEVILRCVPISNHLYFYWYRQILGQKVEFLVSFYNNEISEKSEIFDDQFSVERPDGSNFTLKIRSTKLEDSAMYFCASNGQGASGYTFGSGTRLTVV.

This clonotype showed up many times. The chain couples TRBV6-6 to TRBJ1-1; D is unresolved. Trimming took off 5 bases at V and 2 bases at J, with 12 bases between the two ends. Germline values: CDR1 MNHNY, CDR2 SVGAGI (reference sequence). This CDR3 comprises 14 residues. The CDR3, as DNA: TGTGCCAGCAGTACACGGGAGGGTAACACTGAAGCTTTCTTT. It specifies CASSTREGNTEAFF.

This clonotype was seen ten or more times. V usage is TRBV7-2 and J usage is TRBJ2-5; weak D call: TRBD2 (5 bases). Trimming took off 3 bases at V and 0 bases at J, with 8 bases between the two ends. Germline-derived CDR1 and CDR2 are SGHTA and FQGNSA. CDR3 length: 14 residues. In nucleotides, the CDR3 is TGTGCCAGCAGCTTCGGGGTCTACCAAGAGACCCAGTACTTC. Translated: CASSFGVYQETQYF.

This clonotype was detected only a few times. Here the CDR3 DNA reads TGCAGTGCTAGAGATAGAGGGCTAGCCGTCGAGAATGAGCAGTTCTTC. As protein: CSARDRGLAVENEQFF. The chain couples TRBV20-1 to TRBJ2-1; maybe TRBD2 (5 bases). The V gene lost 0 bases and the J gene lost 7 bases, with 19 bases spanning the gap. Germline V gene sequence: CDR1 DFQATT, CDR2 SNEGSKA (reference sequence). The CDR3 runs 16 residues.

Notes on this clonotype: One end of the junction is discordant with germline, which a read error may explain. V usage is TRBV7-9 and J usage is TRBJ2-5; 9 positions agree with TRBD2. The CDR3 is 13 residues long. Germline CDR1 and CDR2: SEHNR and FQNEAQ (reference sequence). This chain's CDR3 is CASSLGTSAGYSF. CDR3 coding DNA: TGTGCCAGCAGCTTAGGGACTAGCGCGGGCTACTCCTTC.

The genes are TRBV6-6 and TRBJ1-1; D call uncertain. The CDR3 runs to 14 residues. V lost 4 bases to trimming and J lost 1 base, with 10 bases between them. CDR1 is MNHNY, CDR2 SVGAGI, per germline (reference sequence). CDR3 nucleotides: TGTGCCAGCAGTTTCGAGCCCCAGAACACTGAAGCTTTCTTT. Protein product: CASSFEPQNTEAFF.

This clonotype was counted a few times. The V gene is TRBV19, the J gene TRBJ1-5, with D perhaps TRBD1 (5 bases). Between the trimmed V and J ends, which lost 7 bases and 2 bases, there was a span of 15 bases. Germline values: CDR1 LNHDA, CDR2 SQIVND (reference sequence). This CDR3 spans 15 amino acids. In DNA form, the CDR3 reads TGTGCCAGTACCTCAGGGAACTACGGCAATCAGCCCCAGCATTTT. Encoded protein: CASTSGNYGNQPQHF.

This clonotype was found many times. V usage is TRBV20-1 and J usage is TRBJ1-5, with 7 bases fitting TRBD1. The CDR3 has 13 residues. CDR1 is DFQATT, CDR2 SNEGSKA, per germline (reference sequence). V was pared by 6 bases and J by 4 bases, with 6 bases of the junction left unmatched. The CDR3 spells CSAWTGYNQPQHF. As DNA, the CDR3 is TGCAGTGCGTGGACAGGCTATAATCAGCCCCAGCATTTT.